The T cell receptor beta chain described here comes from a study of blood T cell repertoires in COVID-19. CDR1 is SGHDT, CDR2 YYEEEE, per germline. V was shortened by 3 bases and J by 4 bases, with 10 bases between the two germline ends. There are 13 residues in the CDR3. Sequenced by immunoSEQ multiplex PCR; TCRdb stores in-frame clones only, minus some. This sample has 200,000 to 250,000 clones, with approximately 90% found just once. Sequencing was carried out using peripheral blood. The chain carries TRBV5-6 and TRBJ1-2, with a possible D match to TRBD1 (6 bases). This TCR derives from a man over 45 with acute or convalescent COVID-19. CDR3 sequence: CASSSAGVYGYTF. The DNA for the CDR3 is TGTGCCAGCAGCTCAGCAGGGGTCTATGGCTACACCTTC.